What follows describes a single TCR beta chain. Antigen unknown. The data were taken from a study of cytomegalovirus exposure and HLA in healthy donors. Overall study findings and caveats: Specificity of three CMV-associated chains for CMV antigens was verified in vitro. By HLA locus, TCR association rates varied in a later analysis, with DRB1 showing the most and HLA-C the fewest.

Amplification used 60 Vbeta primers and 13 Jbeta primers. The protocol was immunoSEQ multiplex PCR, while the TCRdb copy is restricted to in-frame clones and leaves out a portion. The table has roughly 100,000 clones, about three quarters seen once. The V and J ends lost 7 bases and 4 bases respectively, with 16 bases between them. CDR3 length: 14 residues. Germline loops: CDR1 MNHNS, CDR2 SASEGT. Sequenced input: PBMCs. The J gene is TRBJ1-1, the V gene TRBV6-1; TRBD1 is a possible D gene (5 bases). The TCR comes from a female donor in good health and CMV-seropositive. The CDR3 nucleotides read TGTGCCAGCACCTCACAGGAATCCGGCACTGAAGCTTTCTTT. Amino acids: CASTSQESGTEAFF.